A single sample is the source of the 10 T cell receptor beta chains below, sequenced in a study of cytomegalovirus exposure and HLA in healthy donors. Primers for the PCR totalled 60 Vbeta and 13 Jbeta. Sequenced by immunoSEQ multiplex PCR; TCRdb stores in-frame clones only, minus some. The sample lists 200,000 to 250,000 clones, 85% to 90% occurring once. Sequenced input: PBMCs. These receptors were collected from a young woman in good health and CMV-seronegative.

The gene calls are TRBV14 and TRBJ2-1; tentative D call: TRBD2 (6 bases). This CDR3 contains 15 residues. Deletions cut 2 bases from V and 2 bases from J, with 10 bases between. Germline CDR1 reads SGHDN; CDR2 reads FVKESK. DNA for the CDR3: TGTGCCAGCAGCCAAATTAGCGGCCCCTACAATGAGCAGTTCTTC. It specifies CASSQISGPYNEQFF.

The rearrangement links TRBV12-5 to TRBJ2-5; 9 bases line up with TRBD2. The J call is uncertain, as TRBJ2-7 better fits the DNA end. The CDR3 consists of 13 residues. In germline, CDR1 is LGHNT, CDR2 FRNRAP. The chain's CDR3 is CASGLSGGREQYF. The CDR3 DNA follows: TGTGCTAGTGGTTTGAGCGGGGGGCGCGAGCAGTACTTC.

A note on this clone: The same CDR3 is also encoded by other DNA sequences in this sample. The chain carries TRBV27 and TRBJ2-7; D is possibly TRBD2 (5 bases). V gave up 3 bases and J gave up 1 base, with 7 bases separating them. CDR1 and CDR2 (germline): MNHEY, SMNVEV (reference sequence). The CDR3 is 13 residues long. CDR3 DNA: TGTGCCAGCAGTTTTGGGAGATCCTACGAGCAGTACTTC. The encoded protein is CASSFGRSYEQYF.

The chain uses TRBV11-2 and TRBJ1-2; possibly TRBD1 for D (6 bases). The V end lost 4 bases, the J end lost 4 bases, and 19 bases lay between the germline ends. In germline, CDR1 is SGHAT, CDR2 FQNNGV. This CDR3 is 16 amino acids long. The CDR3 protein is CASSSNRKQGAYGYTF. In nucleotides, the CDR3 is TGTGCCAGCAGCTCAAACCGTAAACAGGGTGCCTATGGCTACACCTTC.

The chain uses TRBV4-3 and TRBJ2-7; no reliable D call. The CDR3 spans 16 residues. Germline assignment: CDR1 LGHNA and CDR2 YSLEER. V was clipped by 4 bases and J by 0 bases, with 16 bases between them. Written as DNA, the CDR3 is TGCGCCAGCAGCCCGTCCCTTCTAACTCTCTCCTACGAGCAGTACTTC. Its protein product is CASSPSLLTLSYEQYF.

The rearrangement links TRBV11-3 to TRBJ2-7, with D possibly matching TRBD1 (6 bases). V lost 5 bases and J lost 4, with 15 bases in between. Germline CDR1 SGHNT, CDR2 YENEEA. The CDR3 spans 14 residues. The chain's CDR3 is CASSQQGGDYEQYF. CDR3 DNA: TGTGCCAGCAGCCAACAGGGTGGGGATTACGAGCAGTACTTC.

This chain uses TRBV11-2 with TRBJ1-1; TRBD1 aligns across 7 bases. Trimming cost V 5 bases and J 6 bases; bases outside gene matches: 9. This CDR3 comprises 14 residues. The germline V gene has CDR1 SGHAT and CDR2 FQNNGV. As DNA, the CDR3 is TGTGCCAGCAGCCCCTCTCAGGGGGGCGCTGAAGCTTTCTTT. Translating it yields CASSPSQGGAEAFF.

The rearrangement links TRBV5-1 to TRBJ2-3; 8 bases line up with TRBD2. Germline V lookup: CDR1 SGHRS, CDR2 YFSETQ. Unmatched junction bases numbered 11, after V lost 4 bases and J lost 4 bases. CDR3 length: 16 residues. CDR3 bases: TGCGCCAGCAGCGCGGACGCAGCGGGGGTGGCAGATACGCAGTATTTT. Translating it yields CASSADAAGVADTQYF.

The chain carries TRBV11-2 and TRBJ2-5; D not resolved. The J call may not be correct, given that the DNA end is closer to TRBJ2-7. Germline loops: CDR1 SGHAT, CDR2 FQNNGV. There are 13 residues in the CDR3. The CDR3 sequence: CASRGEDPYEQYF. The CDR3 DNA reads as TGTGCCAGCAGAGGAGAGGATCCCTACGAGCAGTACTTC.

V usage is TRBV27 and J usage is TRBJ1-1; D possibly corresponds to TRBD1 (6 bases). Trimming removed 5 bases from V and 2 bases from J, with 18 bases in between. Germline-derived CDR1 and CDR2 are MNHEY and SMNVEV (reference sequence). The CDR3 has 16 amino acids. CDR3 protein: CASSRGPGAGNTEAFF. The CDR3 DNA reads TGTGCCAGCAGTCGGGGGCCGGGAGCGGGAAACACTGAAGCTTTCTTT.